This entry lists 14 T cell receptor beta chains sequenced from one sample in a study of blood T cell repertoires in COVID-19 (dated by TCRdb to the early 2020s). The receptor library was made with the immunoSEQ multiplex PCR assay. Here the immuneACCESS table is served through TCRdb, limited to in-frame sequences with V and J called. Missing clones are a known gap in these copies; in checked studies unresolved V genes cover under half, and the rest lacks a known reason. Recorded for this sample are some 20,000 clones; 85% to 95% of them occurred a single time. The ten largest clones add up to under 7% of the sample. Sequences were obtained from peripheral blood. Receptor source: a human donor in a cohort sampled during active COVID-19.

This chain connects TRBV13 to TRBJ1-6; 8 bases map to TRBD1. V was pared by 5 bases and J by 11 bases, with 14 bases of the junction left unmatched. Germline lookup yields CDR1 PRHDT and CDR2 FYEKMQ (reference sequence). This CDR3 contains 16 residues. For the CDR3, the DNA is TGTGCCAGCAGCCTCGCCCGGGACAGGTCCTTGGCACCCCTCCACTTT. It translates to CASSLARDRSLAPLHF.

The rearrangement links TRBV28 to TRBJ2-1; TRBD2 aligns across 10 bases. Germline V gene sequence: CDR1 MDHEN, CDR2 SYDVKM. The CDR3 is 16 amino acids. The V and J ends lost 5 bases and 7 bases, in that order; junction bases with no gene match: 11. In nucleotides, the CDR3 is TGTGCCAGCAGTCCTCAGGCGGCTAGCGGGAGAAATGAGCAGTTCTTC. Its translation is CASSPQAASGRNEQFF.

DNA for the CDR3: TGTGCCAGCAGTCCCGGGACAGTTTCAGATACGCAGTATTTT. Translating it yields CASSPGTVSDTQYF. V and J are TRBV7-3 and TRBJ2-3, with TRBD1 matching 7 bases. Germline V CDR1 and CDR2: SGHTA, FQGTGA. J was trimmed by 4 bases and V by 6 bases; bases with no gene match: 7. The CDR3 consists of 14 residues.

The chain employs TRBV24-1 and TRBJ2-1; 10 nucleotides match TRBD2. J gave up 7 bases and V 4 bases, and 9 bases lay outside the gene matches. Germline loops: CDR1 KGHDR, CDR2 SFDVKD. The CDR3 length is 16 residues. CDR3 in amino acids: CATSEWASGSWNEQFF. The CDR3 DNA reads as TGTGCCACCAGTGAGTGGGCTAGCGGGAGTTGGAATGAGCAGTTCTTC.

The chain uses TRBV7-2 and TRBJ2-1; 12 bases are shared with TRBD2. The CDR3 has 16 amino acids. Germline CDR1 SGHTA, CDR2 FQGNSA. After removal of 5 bases from V and 8 bases from J, the junction contained 10 bases not matched to a gene. The CDR3 sequence: CASSPEGLAGFDEQFF. The CDR3 DNA follows: TGTGCCAGCAGCCCCGAAGGACTAGCGGGGTTCGATGAGCAGTTCTTC.

J is TRBJ1-1 and V is TRBV15; D may be TRBD1 (5 bases). V was clipped by 4 bases and J by 6 bases, with 9 bases between them. The CDR3 has 12 amino acids. The germline gives CDR1 LNHNV, CDR2 YYDKDF (reference sequence). This CDR3 reads CATSNAGAEAFF. The CDR3 DNA reads as TGTGCCACCAGCAACGCGGGGGCTGAAGCTTTCTTT.

This clone was seen only once. The chain employs TRBV28 and TRBJ1-5; possible D gene TRBD1, 5 bases. The CDR3 contains 14 residues. The germline V gene encodes CDR1 MDHEN and CDR2 SYDVKM. Trimming pared 2 bases from V and 7 bases from J, leaving 12 bases between. Written as DNA, the CDR3 is TGTGCCAGCAGTTTACCAGGGACTGGACAGCCCCAGCATTTT. This codes for CASSLPGTGQPQHF.

The V and J genes are TRBV4-3 and TRBJ2-3, with D maybe TRBD2 (6 bases). This CDR3 has 16 amino acids. Germline V gives CDR1 LGHNA, CDR2 YSLEER. The ends were cut back, 4 bases at V and 0 bases at J, with 14 bases in the middle. This CDR3 reads CASSPRRESSTDTQYF. The CDR3 coding sequence is TGCGCCAGCAGCCCCCGGAGGGAGTCAAGCACAGATACGCAGTATTTT.

The genes are TRBV7-2 and TRBJ1-1; 10 bases map to TRBD1. CDR3 size: 14 residues. Germline-derived CDR1 and CDR2 are SGHTA and FQGNSA. V lost 5 bases and J lost 8; bases outside the gene matches: 8. CDR3 in amino acids: CASSTRTGGIEAFF. The CDR3 nucleotides are TGTGCCAGCAGCACCAGGACAGGGGGAATAGAAGCTTTCTTT.

The chain employs TRBV2 and TRBJ2-5; 15 bases match TRBD2. CDR1 and CDR2 from the germline V gene are SNHLY and FYNNEI. The CDR3 has 16 amino acids. J gave up 2 bases and V 7 bases, and 5 bases lay outside the gene matches. CDR3 sequence reads: CASNGLAGGRQETQYF. In DNA, the CDR3 is TGTGCCAGCAATGGACTAGCGGGGGGGCGGCAAGAGACCCAGTACTTC.

The chain joins TRBV13 to TRBJ2-3; 10 bases line up with TRBD1. Germline loops: CDR1 PRHDT, CDR2 FYEKMQ (reference sequence). The CDR3 spans 14 residues. Trimming cost V 5 bases and J 7 bases; bases outside gene matches: 6. The CDR3 reads CASSARDRGNTQYF. CDR3 coding DNA: TGTGCCAGCAGCGCCCGGGACAGGGGAAATACGCAGTATTTT.

The chain recombines TRBV4-2 with TRBJ2-1; D possibly corresponds to TRBD2 (6 bases). Trimming pared 1 base from V and 8 bases from J, leaving 12 bases between. CDR1 and CDR2 from the germline V gene are LGHNA and YNFKEQ. The CDR3 has 14 residues. Here the CDR3 DNA reads TGTGCCAGCAGCCAAGGGGACGGAGGGGATGAGCAGTTCTTC. Translating it yields CASSQGDGGDEQFF.

The chain uses TRBV7-8 and TRBJ1-4, with D possibly matching TRBD1 (5 bases). Trimming shortened V by 1 base and J by 12 bases, and 15 bases separated the two germline ends. Germline CDR1 reads SGHVS; CDR2 reads FQNEAQ. The CDR3 loop spans 14 amino acids. In nucleotides, the CDR3 is TGTGCCAGCAGCTTAGAGGTCAGGGAATGGGAACTGTTTTTT. This sequence encodes CASSLEVREWELFF. Filled out from reference TRBV7-8 and TRBJ1-4, the complete variable domain reads GAGVSQSPRYKVAKRGQDVALRCDPISGHVSLFWYQQALGQGPEFLTYFQNEAQLDKSGLPSDRFFAERPEGSVSTLKIQRTQQEDSAVYLCASSLEVREWELFFGSGTQLSVL.

The V and J genes are TRBV4-1 and TRBJ1-2; D is unresolved. The CDR3 totals 14 residues. Germline CDR1 is MGHRA and CDR2 is YSYEKL. V shed 5 bases and J shed 1 base, with 11 bases lying between them. CDR3 amino acids: CASSSRTVNYGYTF. The CDR3 nucleotides are TGCGCCAGCAGCTCGAGAACAGTTAACTATGGCTACACCTTC.